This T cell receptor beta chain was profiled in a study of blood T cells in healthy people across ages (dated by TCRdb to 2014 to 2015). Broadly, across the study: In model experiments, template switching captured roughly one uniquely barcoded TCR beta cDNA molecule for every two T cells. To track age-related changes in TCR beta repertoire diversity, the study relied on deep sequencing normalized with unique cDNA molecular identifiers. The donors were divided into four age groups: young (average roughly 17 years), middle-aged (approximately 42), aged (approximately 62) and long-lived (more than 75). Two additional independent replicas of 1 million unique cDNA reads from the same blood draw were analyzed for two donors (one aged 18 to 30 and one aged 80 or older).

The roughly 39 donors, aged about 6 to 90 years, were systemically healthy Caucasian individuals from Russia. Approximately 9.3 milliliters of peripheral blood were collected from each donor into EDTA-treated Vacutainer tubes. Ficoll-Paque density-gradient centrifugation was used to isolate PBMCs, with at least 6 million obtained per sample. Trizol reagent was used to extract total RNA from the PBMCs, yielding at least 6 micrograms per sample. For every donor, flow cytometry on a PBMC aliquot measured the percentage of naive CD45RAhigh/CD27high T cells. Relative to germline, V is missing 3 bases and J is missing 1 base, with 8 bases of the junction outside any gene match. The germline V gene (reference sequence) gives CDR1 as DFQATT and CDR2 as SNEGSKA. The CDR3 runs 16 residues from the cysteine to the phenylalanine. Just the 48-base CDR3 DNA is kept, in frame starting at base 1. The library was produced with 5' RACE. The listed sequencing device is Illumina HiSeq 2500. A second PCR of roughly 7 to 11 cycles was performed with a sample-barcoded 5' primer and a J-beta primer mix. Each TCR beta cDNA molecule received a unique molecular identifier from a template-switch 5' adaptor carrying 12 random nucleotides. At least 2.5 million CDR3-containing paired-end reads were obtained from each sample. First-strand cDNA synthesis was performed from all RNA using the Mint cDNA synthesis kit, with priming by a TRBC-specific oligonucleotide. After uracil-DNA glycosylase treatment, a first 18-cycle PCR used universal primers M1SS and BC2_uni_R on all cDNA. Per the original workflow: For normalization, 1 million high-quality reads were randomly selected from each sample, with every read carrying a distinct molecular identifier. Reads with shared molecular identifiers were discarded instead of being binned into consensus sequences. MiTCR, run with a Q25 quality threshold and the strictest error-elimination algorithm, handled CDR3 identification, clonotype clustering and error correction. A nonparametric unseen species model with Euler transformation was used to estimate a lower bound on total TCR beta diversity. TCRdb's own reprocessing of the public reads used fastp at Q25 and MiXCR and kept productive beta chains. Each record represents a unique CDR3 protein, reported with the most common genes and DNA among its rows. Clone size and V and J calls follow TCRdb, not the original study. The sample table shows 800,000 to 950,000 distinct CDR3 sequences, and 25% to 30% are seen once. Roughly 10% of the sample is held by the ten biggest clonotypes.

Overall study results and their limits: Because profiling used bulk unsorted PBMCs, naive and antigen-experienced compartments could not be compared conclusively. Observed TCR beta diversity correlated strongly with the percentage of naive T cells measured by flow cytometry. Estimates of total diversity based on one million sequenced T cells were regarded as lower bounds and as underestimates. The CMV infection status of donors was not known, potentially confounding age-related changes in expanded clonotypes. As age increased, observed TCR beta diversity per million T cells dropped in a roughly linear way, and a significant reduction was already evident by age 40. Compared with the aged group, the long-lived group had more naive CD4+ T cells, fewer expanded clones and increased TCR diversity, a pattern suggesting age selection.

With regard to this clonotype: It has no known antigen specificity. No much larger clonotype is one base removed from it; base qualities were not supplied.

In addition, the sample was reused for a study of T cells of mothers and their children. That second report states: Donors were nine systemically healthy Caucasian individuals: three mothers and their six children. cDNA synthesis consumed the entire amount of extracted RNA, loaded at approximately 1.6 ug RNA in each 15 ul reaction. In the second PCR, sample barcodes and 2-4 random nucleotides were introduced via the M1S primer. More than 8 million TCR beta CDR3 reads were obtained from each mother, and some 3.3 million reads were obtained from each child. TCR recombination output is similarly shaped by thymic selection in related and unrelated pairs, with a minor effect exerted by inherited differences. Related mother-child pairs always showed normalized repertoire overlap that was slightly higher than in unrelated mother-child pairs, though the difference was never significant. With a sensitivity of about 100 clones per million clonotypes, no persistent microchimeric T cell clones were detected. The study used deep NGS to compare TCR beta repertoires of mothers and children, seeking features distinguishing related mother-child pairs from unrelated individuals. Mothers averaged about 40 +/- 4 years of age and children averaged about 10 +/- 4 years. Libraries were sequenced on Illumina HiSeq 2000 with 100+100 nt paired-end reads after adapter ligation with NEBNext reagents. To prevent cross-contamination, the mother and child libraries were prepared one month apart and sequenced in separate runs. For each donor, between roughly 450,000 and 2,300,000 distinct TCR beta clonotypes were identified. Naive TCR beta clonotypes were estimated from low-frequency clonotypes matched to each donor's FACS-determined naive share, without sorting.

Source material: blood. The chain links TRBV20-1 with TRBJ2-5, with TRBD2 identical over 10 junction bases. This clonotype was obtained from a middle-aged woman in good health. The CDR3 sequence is CSARFLAGGRQETQYF. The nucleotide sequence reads TGCAGTGCTAGGTTTTTAGCGGGGGGCCGCCAAGAGACCCAGTACTTC.